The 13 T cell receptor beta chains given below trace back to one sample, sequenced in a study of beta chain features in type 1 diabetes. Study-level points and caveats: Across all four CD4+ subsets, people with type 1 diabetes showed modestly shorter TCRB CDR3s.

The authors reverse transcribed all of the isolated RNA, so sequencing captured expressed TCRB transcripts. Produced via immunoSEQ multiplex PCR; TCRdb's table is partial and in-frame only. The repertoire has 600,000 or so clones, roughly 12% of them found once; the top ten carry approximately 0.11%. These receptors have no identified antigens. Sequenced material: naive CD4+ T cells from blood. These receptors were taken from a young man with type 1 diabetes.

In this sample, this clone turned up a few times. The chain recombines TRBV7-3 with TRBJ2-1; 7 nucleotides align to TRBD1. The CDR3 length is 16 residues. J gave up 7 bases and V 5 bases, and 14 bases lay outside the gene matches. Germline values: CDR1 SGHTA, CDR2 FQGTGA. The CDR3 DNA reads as TGTGCCAGCAGCCACCGTCGACAGGGATGGCGGAATGAGCAGTTCTTC. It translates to CASSHRRQGWRNEQFF.

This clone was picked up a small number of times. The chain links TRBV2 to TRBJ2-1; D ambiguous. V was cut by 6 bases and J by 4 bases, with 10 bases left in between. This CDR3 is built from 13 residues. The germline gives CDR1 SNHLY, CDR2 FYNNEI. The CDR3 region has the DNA TGTGCCAGCAGGTTGGACGGATACAATGAGCAGTTCTTC. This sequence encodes CASRLDGYNEQFF.

In DNA, the CDR3 is TGTGCCAGCAGCTTAGTGCCAGGGGGGATCGCCGGGGAGCTGTTTTTT. It codes for CASSLVPGGIAGELFF. This chain connects TRBV7-9 to TRBJ2-2; tentatively, D is TRBD1 (7 bases). Germline V CDR1 and CDR2: SEHNR, FQNEAQ (reference sequence). Trimming shortened V by 1 base and J by 6 bases, and 15 bases separated the two germline ends. This CDR3 is 16 amino acids long.

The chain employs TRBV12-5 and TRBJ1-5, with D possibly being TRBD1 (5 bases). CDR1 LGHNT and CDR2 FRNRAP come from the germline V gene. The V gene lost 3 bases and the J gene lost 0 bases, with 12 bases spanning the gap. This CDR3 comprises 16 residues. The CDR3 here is CASGFPGRYSNQPQHF. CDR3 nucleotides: TGTGCTAGTGGTTTCCCGGGGCGTTATAGCAATCAGCCCCAGCATTTT.

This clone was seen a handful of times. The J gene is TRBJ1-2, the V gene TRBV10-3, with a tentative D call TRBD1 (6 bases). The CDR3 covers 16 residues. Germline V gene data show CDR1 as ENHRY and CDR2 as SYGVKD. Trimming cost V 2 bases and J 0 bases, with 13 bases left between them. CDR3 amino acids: CAISETGRESNYGYTF. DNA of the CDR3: TGTGCCATCAGTGAGACAGGGAGAGAGTCTAACTATGGCTACACCTTC.

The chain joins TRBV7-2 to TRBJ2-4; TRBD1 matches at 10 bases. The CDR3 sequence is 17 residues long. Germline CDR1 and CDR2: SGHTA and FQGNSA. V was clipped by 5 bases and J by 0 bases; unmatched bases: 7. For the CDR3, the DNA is TGTGCCAGCAGCCTAAGACAGGGGGCAGTAGCCAAAAACATTCAGTACTTC. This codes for CASSLRQGAVAKNIQYF. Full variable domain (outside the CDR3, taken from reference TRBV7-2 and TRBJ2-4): GAGVSQSPSNKVTEKGKDVELRCDPISGHTALYWYRQSLGQGLEFLIYFQGNSAPDKSGLPSDRFSAERTGGSVSTLTIQRTQQEDSAVYLCASSLRQGAVAKNIQYFGAGTRLSVL.

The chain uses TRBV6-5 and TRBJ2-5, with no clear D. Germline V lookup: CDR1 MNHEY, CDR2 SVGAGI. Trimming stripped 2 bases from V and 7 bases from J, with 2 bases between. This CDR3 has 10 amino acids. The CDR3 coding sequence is TGTGCCAGCAGTTACGGGACCCAGTACTTC. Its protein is CASSYGTQYF.

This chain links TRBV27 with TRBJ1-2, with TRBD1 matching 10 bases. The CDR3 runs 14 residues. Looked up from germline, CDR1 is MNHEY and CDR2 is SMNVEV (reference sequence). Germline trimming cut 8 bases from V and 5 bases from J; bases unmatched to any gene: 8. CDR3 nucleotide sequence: TGTGCCAGCGGAACCGGGACAGGGGAATATGGCTACACCTTC. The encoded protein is CASGTGTGEYGYTF.

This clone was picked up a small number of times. In DNA, the CDR3 is TGTGCCAGCAGCGTACAGAGTACAACTAATGAAAAACTGTTTTTT. Translating gives CASSVQSTTNEKLFF. The rearrangement joins TRBV9 to TRBJ1-4; no definite D call. The CDR3 contains 15 residues. Germline assignment: CDR1 SGDLS and CDR2 YYNGEE. Trimming left V 1 base short and J 0 bases short, with 7 bases between.

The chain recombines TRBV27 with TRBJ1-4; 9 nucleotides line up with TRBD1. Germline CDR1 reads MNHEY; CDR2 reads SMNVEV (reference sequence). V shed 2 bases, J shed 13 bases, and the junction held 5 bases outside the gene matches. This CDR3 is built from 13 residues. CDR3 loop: CASSLQGTGRLFF. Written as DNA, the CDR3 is TGTGCCAGCAGTTTACAGGGGACAGGGAGACTGTTTTTT. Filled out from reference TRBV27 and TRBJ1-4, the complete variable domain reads EAQVTQNPRYLITVTGKKLTVTCSQNMNHEYMSWYRQDPGLGLRQIYYSMNVEVTDKGDVPEGYKVSRKEKRNFPLILESPSPNQTSLYFCASSLQGTGRLFFGSGTQLSVL.

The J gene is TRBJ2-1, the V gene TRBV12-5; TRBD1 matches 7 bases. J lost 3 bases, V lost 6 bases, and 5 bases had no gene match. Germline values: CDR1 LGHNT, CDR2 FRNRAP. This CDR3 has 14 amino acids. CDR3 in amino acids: CASGTGDYYNEQFF. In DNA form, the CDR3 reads TGTGCTAGTGGCACAGGGGATTACTACAATGAGCAGTTCTTC.

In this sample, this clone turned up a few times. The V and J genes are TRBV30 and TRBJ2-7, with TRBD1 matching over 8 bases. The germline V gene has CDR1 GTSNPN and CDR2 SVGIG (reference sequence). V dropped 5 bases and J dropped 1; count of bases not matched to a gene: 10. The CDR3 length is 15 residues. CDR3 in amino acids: CAWGRADRASYEQYF. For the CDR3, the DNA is TGTGCCTGGGGTCGCGCGGACAGGGCGTCCTACGAGCAGTACTTC.

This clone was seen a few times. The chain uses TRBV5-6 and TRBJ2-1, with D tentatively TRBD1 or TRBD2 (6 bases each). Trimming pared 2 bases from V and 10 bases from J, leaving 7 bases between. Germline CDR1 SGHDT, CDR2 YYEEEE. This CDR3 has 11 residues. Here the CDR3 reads CASSFGGEQFF. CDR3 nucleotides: TGTGCCAGCAGCTTCGGGGGCGAGCAGTTCTTC.